Below, 27 T cell receptor beta chains from the same sample are listed, as sequenced in a study of T cells expressing NK-cell markers. From its re-call of the 5' RACE reads, TCRdb lists each CDR3 protein once, without DNA. This repertoire comprises some 300,000 distinct CDR3 sequences; its ten largest clones make up 0.39%. Sequenced input: blood T cells: a sorted CD56 or NKG2C T cell subset, CD4+ or CD8+ T cells, or bulk PBMC T cells (not recorded which). The source of these receptors is a man between 18 and 29 years old in good health.

The rearrangement links TRBV30 to TRBJ2-7. CDR3 length equals 12 residues. Germline values: CDR1 GTSNPN, CDR2 SVGIG (reference sequence). The CDR3 loop reads CAWKGNAYEQYF.

The rearrangement joins TRBV23-1 to TRBJ2-4; the TRBD1 assignment by TCRdb is unverifiable without DNA. TRBV23-1 is identified as an open reading frame with a role that is uncertain. The CDR3 has 14 residues. This CDR3 is CASSLGGLENIQYF.

This rearrangement joins TRBV5-1 to TRBJ2-7; TCRdb calls TRBD1, which cannot be checked without DNA. The CDR3 loop spans 13 amino acids. CDR1 is SGHRS and CDR2 is YFSETQ in the germline V gene. Here the CDR3 reads CASSLGTNYEQYF.

The chain carries TRBV30 and TRBJ2-1; TCRdb's assignment of TRBD2 cannot be checked, as there is no DNA. CDR3 length equals 13 residues. Per the germline V gene, CDR1 is GTSNPN and CDR2 is SVGIG (reference sequence). The CDR3 region is CAWSVKREYEQFF.

The chain couples TRBV5-1 to TRBJ1-1. Per germline, CDR1 SGHRS and CDR2 YFSETQ. This CDR3 is built from 14 residues. The CDR3 loop reads CASTVAGMNTEAFF.

The gene calls are TRBV6-1 and TRBJ1-1; there is no DNA to check the TCRdb D call of TRBD1. The CDR3 runs 14 residues. Germline V gives CDR1 MNHNS, CDR2 SASEGT. The CDR3 spells CASNRPGQNTEAFF.

This chain links TRBV27 with TRBJ2-7; TCRdb names TRBD2, which stays unverified in the absence of DNA. Germline V CDR1 and CDR2: MNHEY, SMNVEV (reference sequence). The CDR3 covers 17 residues. CDR3 in amino acids: CASSPSRSLAGSYEQYF.

V and J are TRBV5-1 and TRBJ1-1; checking the TCRdb D call of TRBD1 is not possible without DNA. CDR1 is SGHRS and CDR2 is YFSETQ in the germline V gene. The CDR3 loop spans 14 amino acids. CDR3 protein: CASVPGAGDTEAFF.

The chain joins TRBV5-1 to TRBJ1-2. CDR1 and CDR2 (germline): SGHRS, YFSETQ. The CDR3 length is 16 residues. The CDR3 sequence is CASSLRTAQAGYGYTF.

The CDR3 here is CASSWGLVERNEQFF. This rearrangement joins TRBV12-3 or TRBV12-4 to TRBJ2-1; TCRdb gives TRBD2 as the D gene, but with no DNA this cannot be confirmed. The CDR3 contains 15 residues.

V is TRBV4-3 and J is TRBJ1-1. Per germline, CDR1 LGHNA and CDR2 YSLEER. The CDR3 consists of 13 residues. The chain's CDR3 is CASSQQRGTEAFF.

V and J are TRBV29-1 and TRBJ2-1; TCRdb calls TRBD2, which cannot be checked without DNA. Germline V lookup: CDR1 SQVTM, CDR2 ANQGSEA. CDR3 length equals 14 residues. CDR3 region: CSASPSRFYNEQFF.

The gene calls are TRBV5-8 and TRBJ1-5; the TCRdb D gene call, TRBD1, has no DNA to confirm it. There are 15 residues in the CDR3. Germline CDR1 reads SGHTS; CDR2 reads YDEGEE. This chain's CDR3 is CASTPGTRNNQPQHF.

The rearrangement links TRBV27 to TRBJ1-4; TCRdb outputs TRBD1, but without DNA this stays unchecked. The CDR3 spans 15 residues. Germline V gene lookup returns CDR1 MNHEY and CDR2 SMNVEV (reference sequence). Here the CDR3 reads CASSLWGRGVEKLFF.

The J gene is TRBJ1-6, the V gene TRBV12-3 or TRBV12-4; TCRdb lists TRBD1, though no DNA is available to test this call. The CDR3 contains 14 residues. CDR3 in amino acids: CASSPGQHNSPLHF.

V gene TRBV5-6 combines with J gene TRBJ2-7; TCRdb calls TRBD1, which cannot be checked without DNA. The CDR3 has 16 residues. Germline V gene lookup returns CDR1 SGHDT and CDR2 YYEEEE. CDR3 amino acids: CASSLYWGRGTYEQYF.

This chain links TRBV5-1 with TRBJ1-6. Germline lookup yields CDR1 SGHRS and CDR2 YFSETQ. The CDR3 is made up of 17 amino acids. The CDR3: CASSLGRSQNDNSPLHF.

The J gene is TRBJ2-1, the V gene TRBV6-1; TCRdb returns TRBD2, unconfirmable since there is no DNA. From germline, CDR1 is MNHNS and CDR2 SASEGT. This CDR3 comprises 14 residues. CDR3 amino acids: CASSEFSGLTEQFF.

This rearrangement joins TRBV7-9 to TRBJ2-1; TCRdb's D call, TRBD1, is unchecked because there is no DNA. Germline V gene data show CDR1 as SEHNR and CDR2 as FQNEAQ (reference sequence). This CDR3 has 15 residues. The CDR3 protein is CASSPASGQINEQFF.

V gene TRBV20-1 combines with J gene TRBJ2-2; TCRdb gives TRBD2 as the D gene, but with no DNA this cannot be confirmed. CDR1 is DFQATT and CDR2 is SNEGSKA in the germline V gene (reference sequence). This CDR3 is 13 amino acids long. The CDR3 loop is CSATGTNTGELFF.

This chain joins TRBV7-2 and TRBJ2-3. From germline, CDR1 is SGHTA and CDR2 FQGNSA. The CDR3 has 16 residues. This CDR3 is CASSLALAGGTDTQYF.

V gene TRBV19 combines with J gene TRBJ2-1; the D call from TCRdb, TRBD1, cannot be confirmed without DNA. The germline gives CDR1 LNHDA, CDR2 SQIVND (reference sequence). The CDR3 spans 14 residues. The chain's CDR3 is CASRQGGDHNEQFF. Based on the CDR3 plus reference TRBV19 and TRBJ2-1, the full variable domain is DGGITQSPKYLFRKEGQNVTLSCEQNLNHDAMYWYRQDPGQGLRLIYYSQIVNDFQKGDIAEGYSVSREKKESFPLTVTSAQKNPTAFYLCASRQGGDHNEQFFGPGTRLTVL.

The chain joins TRBV3-1 to TRBJ2-3; with no DNA, the TCRdb D assignment of TRBD2 cannot be verified. The germline V gene encodes CDR1 LGHDT and CDR2 YNNKEL (reference sequence). This CDR3 is 17 amino acids long. CDR3 region: CASSHRHSAGSTDTQYF.

The rearrangement links TRBV24-1 to TRBJ1-1. Germline V gives CDR1 KGHDR, CDR2 SFDVKD. There are 15 residues in the CDR3. CDR3 protein: CATSESGRRDTEAFF.

The chain uses TRBV20-1 and TRBJ2-7. The CDR3 is made up of 14 amino acids. Germline V gives CDR1 DFQATT, CDR2 SNEGSKA (reference sequence). The CDR3 loop is CSARGQKVLYEQYF.

The CDR3 reads CASSPNQVADTGELFF. The gene calls are TRBV7-3 and TRBJ2-2. Germline V gene lookup returns CDR1 SGHTA and CDR2 FQGTGA. CDR3 length equals 16 residues.

V is TRBV6-5 and J is TRBJ2-3; TCRdb indicates TRBD2, and absent DNA this call remains unverified. Germline lookup yields CDR1 MNHEY and CDR2 SVGAGI. This CDR3 is built from 13 residues. CDR3 sequence reads: CASSYTTSATQYF.